These 18 T cell receptor beta chains originate from one sample sequenced in a study of blood T cell repertoires in COVID-19. Profiled with immunoSEQ multiplex PCR; TCRdb holds only in-frame clones, not every one. The repertoire holds about 320,000 clones, with under 95% as singletons. The sample taken for sequencing was PBMCs or T cells enriched from blood (not recorded which). The receptors originated from a man in his fifties or sixties who had recovered from COVID-19.

The chain carries TRBV12-3 or TRBV12-4 and TRBJ2-5; TRBD1 matches at 8 bases. The CDR3 runs to 13 residues. V lost 6 bases, J lost 3 bases, and 3 bases stayed unmatched. CDR3 bases: TGTGCCAGCAGGCCGGACAGGGAAGAGACCCAGTACTTC. Translated: CASRPDREETQYF.

V is TRBV3-1 (or the pseudogene TRBV3-2) and J is TRBJ1-2; tentatively, D is TRBD1 (6 bases). V shed 4 bases and J shed 4 bases, with 13 bases lying between them. Germline values: CDR1 LGHDT, CDR2 YNNKEL (reference sequence). The CDR3 is made up of 14 amino acids. The CDR3 loop reads CASSPVGGGYGYTF. The DNA for the CDR3 is TGTGCCAGCAGCCCTGTGGGAGGGGGCTATGGCTACACCTTC.

A word on this clone: Other nucleotide sequences in the sample specify the same CDR3. The chain is built from TRBV5-1 and TRBJ2-3, with a possible D match to TRBD2 (5 bases). Germline V gene sequence: CDR1 SGHRS, CDR2 YFSETQ. This CDR3 contains 14 residues. Trimming removed 0 bases from V and 3 bases from J, with 8 bases in between. This CDR3 reads CASSLGPGTDTQYF. CDR3 nucleotide sequence: TGCGCCAGCAGCTTGGGGCCGGGAACAGATACGCAGTATTTT.

This chain uses TRBV18 with TRBJ2-3; TRBD2 agrees at 8 bases. After removal of 2 bases from V and 4 bases from J, the junction contained 8 bases not matched to a gene. The CDR3 length is 16 residues. Germline V CDR1 and CDR2: KGHSH, LQKENI. DNA of the CDR3: TGTGCCAGCTCACCAGATCGCGGGGGGTTCCCAGATACGCAGTATTTT. Translation gives CASSPDRGGFPDTQYF.

CDR3 sequence reads: CASSLGQGARGYTF. CDR3 nucleotide sequence: TGTGCCAGCAGCTTAGGACAGGGGGCGCGGGGCTACACCTTC. This sequence joins TRBV7-8 and TRBJ1-2; TRBD1 matches at 10 bases. The V segment lost 1 base and the J segment 8 bases; nucleotides outside the gene matches: 4. This CDR3 is 14 amino acids long. CDR1 is SGHVS, CDR2 FQNEAQ, per germline.

In its sample, this clone was seen once. The chain joins TRBV5-4 to TRBJ2-7; a possible D gene is TRBD2 (6 bases). Germline values: CDR1 SGHNT, CDR2 YYREEE (reference sequence). V lost 4 bases and J lost 3, with 20 bases in between. There are 16 residues in the CDR3. The CDR3 spells CASSRRGVAVVYEQYF. The CDR3 DNA sequence: TGTGCCAGCAGCCGTCGGGGTGTAGCGGTGGTCTACGAGCAGTACTTC.

The gene calls are TRBV7-8 and TRBJ1-3; D gene uncertain. In germline, CDR1 is SGHVS, CDR2 FQNEAQ. The CDR3 loop spans 15 amino acids. Trimming left V 1 base short and J 0 bases short, with 7 bases between. CDR3 bases: TGTGCCAGCAGCTTAGGCGGCAGCTCTGGAAACACCATATATTTT. Protein sequence: CASSLGGSSGNTIYF.

This chain joins TRBV4-3 and TRBJ1-1; 8 nucleotides match TRBD1. Germline V gene sequence: CDR1 LGHNA, CDR2 YSLEER. This CDR3 is 14 amino acids long. With 4 bases clipped from V and 2 bases from J, the junction kept 3 bases outside the gene matches. CDR3 in amino acids: CASSRGQANTEAFF. The CDR3 DNA follows: TGCGCCAGCAGCCGGGGACAGGCTAACACTGAAGCTTTCTTT.

The rearrangement uses TRBV19 and TRBJ1-1; 7 bases fit TRBD1. This CDR3 has 14 amino acids. Germline CDR1 is LNHDA and CDR2 is SQIVND (reference sequence). Trimming removed 4 bases from V and 4 bases from J; junction bases left unmatched: 6. CDR3 sequence reads: CASSKNRGSTEAFF. The CDR3, as DNA: TGTGCCAGTAGTAAAAACAGGGGTAGCACTGAAGCTTTCTTT.

Only one count was recorded for this clone. The rearrangement joins TRBV7-9 to TRBJ2-7; no clear D. The germline V gene has CDR1 SEHNR and CDR2 FQNEAQ (reference sequence). V was trimmed by 3 bases and J by 3 bases, leaving 12 bases between them. The length of the CDR3 is 14 residues. The CDR3 nucleotides are TGTGCCAGCAGCTTCCACGGCGGAGACTACGAGCAGTACTTC. This translates into CASSFHGGDYEQYF.

The gene calls are TRBV24-1 and TRBJ1-5, with D tentatively TRBD1 (5 bases). Per the germline V gene, CDR1 is KGHDR and CDR2 is SFDVKD. The CDR3 is 13 residues long. V was shortened by 6 bases and J by 5 bases, with 10 bases between the two germline ends. The CDR3: CATSWRGDQPQHF. The DNA of the CDR3 is TGTGCCACCAGTTGGAGGGGAGATCAGCCCCAGCATTTT.

The V call is TRBV19, the J call TRBJ1-1; D is unresolved. Trimming removed 4 bases from V and 0 bases from J, with 6 bases in between. CDR3 length equals 13 residues. The V gene's germline CDR1 is LNHDA and CDR2 SQIVND (reference sequence). The CDR3 DNA reads as TGTGCCAGTAGTACCCGTGTGAACACTGAAGCTTTCTTT. It codes for CASSTRVNTEAFF.

The chain employs TRBV19 and TRBJ1-1; D is perhaps TRBD1 (6 bases). Trimming left V 7 bases short and J 2 bases short, with 14 bases between. The CDR3 is 14 amino acids. CDR1 and CDR2 from the germline V gene are LNHDA and SQIVND (reference sequence). The CDR3 here is CASTIGQSNTEAFF. In DNA form, the CDR3 reads TGTGCCAGTACCATCGGACAGAGTAACACTGAAGCTTTCTTT.

V and J are TRBV29-1 and TRBJ2-3; tentatively, D is TRBD2 (6 bases). V shed 8 bases and J shed 3 bases, with 15 bases lying between them. The germline V gene encodes CDR1 SQVTM and CDR2 ANQGSEA. This CDR3 comprises 13 residues. CDR3 sequence (DNA): TGCAGCACGACTAGAGACTTTACAGATACGCAGTATTTT. Its translation is CSTTRDFTDTQYF.

V is TRBV3-1 (or the pseudogene TRBV3-2) and J is TRBJ2-5; TRBD2 agrees at 8 bases. Germline trimming cut 0 bases from V and 6 bases from J; bases unmatched to any gene: 15. In germline, CDR1 is LGHDT, CDR2 YNNKEL (reference sequence). There are 18 residues in the CDR3. CDR3 sequence reads: CASSQDWRRGGLVKTQYF. The CDR3 DNA reads TGTGCCAGCAGCCAAGATTGGCGACGGGGGGGCCTTGTGAAGACCCAGTACTTC.

This clone was detected only once. The rearrangement links TRBV18 to TRBJ2-5; the D is unclear. V was cut by 2 bases and J by 2 bases, with 6 bases left in between. The CDR3 is made up of 13 amino acids. In germline, CDR1 is KGHSH, CDR2 LQKENI. CDR3 amino acids: CASSPSPQETQYF. CDR3 DNA: TGTGCCAGCTCACCATCCCCTCAAGAGACCCAGTACTTC.

This clone was seen just once. CDR3 amino acids: CASSLKQGSYEQYF. CDR3 DNA sequence: TGCGCCAGCAGCTTGAAACAGGGAAGCTACGAGCAGTACTTC. The chain carries TRBV5-1 and TRBJ2-7; perhaps TRBD1 as D (6 bases). The CDR3 runs to 14 residues. Germline assignment: CDR1 SGHRS and CDR2 YFSETQ. V was pared by 1 base and J by 3 bases, with 11 bases between.

The chain couples TRBV4-2 to TRBJ2-3; 8 nucleotides match TRBD1. The junction had 9 bases not matched to a gene; V was cut back by 4 bases and J by 6 bases. Germline CDR1 reads LGHNA; CDR2 reads YNFKEQ. The CDR3 has 15 amino acids. The CDR3 is CASSPWYRGSDTQYF. The DNA of the CDR3 is TGTGCCAGCAGCCCCTGGTACAGGGGGTCGGATACGCAGTATTTT.